These 26 T cell receptor beta chains came from one sample sequenced in a study of blood T cell repertoires in COVID-19. Profiled with immunoSEQ multiplex PCR; TCRdb holds only in-frame clones, not every one. The repertoire has 250,000 to 300,000 clones, about 91% of them found once; the top ten carry 5.5% to 8%. Sequenced input: peripheral blood. The receptor set was obtained from a woman aged 30 to 39 who had recovered from COVID-19.

The rearrangement links TRBV7-3 to TRBJ2-5; 9 positions agree with TRBD2. Per the germline V gene, CDR1 is SGHTA and CDR2 is FQGTGA. CDR3 length equals 16 residues. With 1 base clipped from V and 5 bases from J, the junction kept 8 bases outside the gene matches. CDR3 loop: CASSLNPSGGRETQYF. As DNA, the CDR3 is TGTGCCAGCAGCTTAAACCCCAGCGGGGGGCGGGAGACCCAGTACTTC.

The table lists this clone with a few counts. Other DNA sequences in this sample translate to the same CDR3. This sequence joins TRBV5-1 and TRBJ2-5; possibly TRBD2 for D (5 bases). The CDR3 is made up of 13 amino acids. With 2 bases removed from V and 2 bases from J, the gap between germline ends came to 7 bases. Germline CDR1 reads SGHRS; CDR2 reads YFSETQ. The CDR3 DNA reads TGCGCCAGCAGCTTCGGGGTTCAAGAGACCCAGTACTTC. Its translation is CASSFGVQETQYF.

V gene TRBV6-6 combines with J gene TRBJ1-1, with a weak D call TRBD1 (5 bases). There are 13 residues in the CDR3. Germline V gene data show CDR1 as MNHNY and CDR2 as SVGAGI (reference sequence). V shed 6 bases and J shed 1 base, with 9 bases lying between them. This CDR3 reads CASRRQGNTEAFF. In nucleotides, the CDR3 is TGTGCCAGCAGGCGGCAGGGGAACACTGAAGCTTTCTTT.

This clone occurred once. This sequence joins TRBV25-1 and TRBJ1-6; TRBD1 might be the D (6 bases). Germline CDR1 reads MGHDK; CDR2 reads SYGVNS. The CDR3 is 16 amino acids. V dropped 3 bases and J dropped 4 bases, with 13 bases sitting between them. The CDR3 coding sequence is TGTGCCAGCAGTGAGGTGGGCAGGGGTTATAATTCACCCCTCCACTTT. Its translation: CASSEVGRGYNSPLHF. The entire variable domain, with the rest obtained from reference TRBV25-1 and TRBJ1-6, is as follows: EADIYQTPRYLVIGTGKKITLECSQTMGHDKMYWYQQDPGMELHLIHYSYGVNSTEKGDLSSESTVSRIRTEHFPLTLESARPSHTSQYLCASSEVGRGYNSPLHFGNGTRLTVT.

The chain has TRBV5-4 and TRBJ1-2; 11 bases are a match to TRBD1. Trimming at V came to 5 bases and at J to 5 bases, leaving 8 bases not matched to a gene. From germline, CDR1 is SGHNT and CDR2 YYREEE (reference sequence). This CDR3 is 15 amino acids long. The CDR3, as DNA: TGTGCCAGCAGTTCGGGACAGGGGGAAGGGTATGGCTACACCTTC. Its translation: CASSSGQGEGYGYTF.

The chain combines TRBV2 with TRBJ1-6; D is uncertain. V was pared by 8 bases and J by 4 bases, with 12 bases between. Germline values: CDR1 SNHLY, CDR2 FYNNEI. CDR3 length: 14 residues. This CDR3 is CASEPGLYNSPLHF. The CDR3 region has the DNA TGTGCCAGCGAACCGGGTCTTTATAATTCACCCCTCCACTTT.

This chain connects TRBV7-2 to TRBJ1-2, with D possibly TRBD1 on 5 matching bases. V was cut by 5 bases and J by 5 bases, with 9 bases left in between. This CDR3 region has 12 residues. CDR1 is SGHTA, CDR2 FQGNSA, per germline. The chain's CDR3 is CASSPRGYGYTF. The CDR3 region has the DNA TGTGCCAGCAGCCCCCGGGGGTATGGCTACACCTTC. The full variable domain, with the rest looked up from reference TRBV7-2 and TRBJ1-2, is GAGVSQSPSNKVTEKGKDVELRCDPISGHTALYWYRQSLGQGLEFLIYFQGNSAPDKSGLPSDRFSAERTGGSVSTLTIQRTQQEDSAVYLCASSPRGYGYTFGSGTRLTVV.

The chain is built from TRBV28 and TRBJ1-5; possible D gene TRBD1, 6 bases. Trimming shortened V by 8 bases and J by 11 bases, and 25 bases separated the two germline ends. The CDR3 spans 15 residues. Germline V gives CDR1 MDHEN, CDR2 SYDVKM. CDR3 sequence: CASHSASPVSGAQHF. The CDR3 nucleotides read TGTGCCAGCCACAGTGCGTCTCCCGTCTCAGGGGCCCAGCATTTT.

The sample holds one count of this clone. This chain uses TRBV5-4 with TRBJ2-7; 9 bases map to TRBD1. Germline CDR1 reads SGHNT; CDR2 reads YYREEE (reference sequence). V lost 2 bases and J lost 6; bases outside the gene matches: 3. There are 13 residues in the CDR3. The CDR3 sequence: CASSFTGGGEQYF. The DNA for the CDR3 is TGTGCCAGCAGCTTTACAGGGGGCGGCGAGCAGTACTTC.

The chain recombines TRBV11-2 with TRBJ1-1; D is perhaps TRBD1 (6 bases). CDR3 length: 12 residues. The germline CDR1 and CDR2 sequences are SGHAT and FQNNGV. Trimming left V 9 bases short and J 8 bases short, with 16 bases between. CDR3 region: CASRTAPLEAFF. The CDR3 bases are TGTGCCAGTAGGACAGCTCCCTTGGAAGCTTTCTTT.

This clone has just a few counts. V gene TRBV5-4 combines with J gene TRBJ1-1; no firm D call. This CDR3 region has 14 residues. Trimming removed 4 bases at V and 1 base at J, with 11 bases between. The germline V gene encodes CDR1 SGHNT and CDR2 YYREEE (reference sequence). CDR3 bases: TGTGCCAGCAGCAATACAGCAACGAACACTGAAGCTTTCTTT. It yields the protein CASSNTATNTEAFF.

The chain employs TRBV5-4 and TRBJ2-3; 13 positions match TRBD2. CDR3 length equals 18 residues. The ends lost 5 bases at V and 1 base at J; junction bases unmatched: 10. Germline CDR1 SGHNT, CDR2 YYREEE (reference sequence). CDR3 protein: CASSQGLAGASGTDTQYF. DNA of the CDR3: TGTGCCAGCAGTCAAGGACTAGCGGGGGCCTCGGGCACAGATACGCAGTATTTT.

This rearrangement joins TRBV18 to TRBJ1-5, with 8 bases that match TRBD1. This CDR3 spans 16 amino acids. Per the germline V gene, CDR1 is KGHSH and CDR2 is LQKENI. Trimming at V came to 4 bases and at J to 2 bases, leaving 7 bases not matched to a gene. The CDR3 reads CASSRSSTGGNQPQHF. CDR3 in DNA: TGTGCCAGCTCACGTAGTTCGACAGGGGGCAATCAGCCCCAGCATTTT.

This chain connects TRBV5-1 to TRBJ1-1, with D tentatively TRBD1 (6 bases). From germline, CDR1 is SGHRS and CDR2 YFSETQ. Trimming removed 1 base from V and 8 bases from J, with 33 bases in between. This CDR3 spans 20 amino acids. This CDR3 reads CASSLSLGARQGDGKPEAFF. CDR3 in DNA: TGCGCCAGCAGCTTGTCGCTGGGGGCGAGACAAGGGGATGGAAAGCCCGAAGCTTTCTTT.

The V and J genes are TRBV7-3 and TRBJ2-7, with D tentatively TRBD1 (5 bases). CDR3 size: 13 residues. Germline CDR1 reads SGHTA; CDR2 reads FQGTGA. Trimming cost V 2 bases and J 1 base, with 6 bases left between them. CDR3 coding DNA: TGTGCCAGCAGCTTAGGGGCATCCTACGAGCAGTACTTC. Its protein is CASSLGASYEQYF.

The chain links TRBV4-1 to TRBJ2-7; 11 positions agree with TRBD1. Germline values: CDR1 MGHRA, CDR2 YSYEKL. The V and J ends lost 0 bases and 3 bases, in that order; junction bases with no gene match: 4. The CDR3 contains 16 residues. The CDR3 coding sequence is TGCGCCAGCAGCCAAGATCCCGGGACAGGGGGCTACGAGCAGTACTTC. Protein product: CASSQDPGTGGYEQYF.

CDR3 protein: CASSHSRTGRRNTEAFF. CDR3 bases: TGTGCCAGCAGCCACTCAAGGACAGGGCGGAGGAACACTGAAGCTTTCTTT. The V gene is TRBV7-9, the J gene TRBJ1-1, with 8 positions matching TRBD1. V shed 5 bases, J shed 1 base, and the junction held 12 bases outside the gene matches. The V gene's germline CDR1 is SEHNR and CDR2 FQNEAQ (reference sequence). This CDR3 has 17 residues.

V gene TRBV29-1 combines with J gene TRBJ2-2; tentatively, D is TRBD1 (6 bases). Trimming cost V 7 bases and J 1 base, with 10 bases left between them. The length of the CDR3 is 13 residues. Germline CDR1 is SQVTM and CDR2 is ANQGSEA. For the CDR3, the DNA is TGCAGCGCCCGACAGGAGAACACCGGGGAGCTGTTTTTT. Translating it yields CSARQENTGELFF.

The rearrangement joins TRBV4-1 to TRBJ2-1; perhaps TRBD1 as D (6 bases). The CDR3 contains 15 residues. Germline V CDR1 and CDR2: MGHRA, YSYEKL. Trimming took 0 bases from V and 2 from J, leaving 8 bases between them. The CDR3 bases are TGCGCCAGCAGCCAAGAGCGACAGGCCTACAATGAGCAGTTCTTC. Translating gives CASSQERQAYNEQFF.

This chain joins TRBV5-5 and TRBJ1-1; D gene uncertain. Trimming left V 2 bases short and J 1 base short, with 6 bases between. This CDR3 contains 13 residues. Per the germline V gene, CDR1 is SGHKS and CDR2 is YYEKEE (reference sequence). The CDR3 is CASSLTANTEAFF. Written as DNA, the CDR3 is TGTGCCAGCAGCTTAACAGCGAACACTGAAGCTTTCTTT. Full variable domain (outside the CDR3, taken from reference TRBV5-5 and TRBJ1-1): DAGVTQSPTHLIKTRGQQVTLRCSPISGHKSVSWYQQVLGQGPQFIFQYYEKEERGRGNFPDRFSARQFPNYSSELNVNALLLGDSALYLCASSLTANTEAFFGQGTRLTVV.

The chain has TRBV7-9 and TRBJ2-3; D not certain. Germline CDR1 reads SEHNR; CDR2 reads FQNEAQ (reference sequence). Trimming removed 3 bases from V and 0 bases from J, with 7 bases in between. The CDR3 is 14 residues long. CDR3 region: CASSFTASTDTQYF. The CDR3 nucleotides read TGTGCCAGCAGCTTCACAGCTAGCACAGATACGCAGTATTTT.

The chain recombines TRBV19 with TRBJ1-5; 8 positions match TRBD1. CDR3 length: 13 residues. Germline V gene data show CDR1 as LNHDA and CDR2 as SQIVND (reference sequence). V lost 7 bases, J lost 5 bases, and 4 bases stayed unmatched. CDR3 DNA: TGTGCCAGTAAGGACAGGGACTATCAGCCCCAGCATTTT. Its protein is CASKDRDYQPQHF.

The V gene is TRBV29-1, the J gene TRBJ1-1, with 8 bases matching TRBD1. CDR1 is SQVTM and CDR2 is ANQGSEA in the germline V gene. The V and J ends lost 6 bases and 3 bases, in that order; junction bases with no gene match: 12. This CDR3 spans 15 amino acids. The CDR3 sequence: CSVIPDRVYDTEAFF. The DNA for the CDR3 is TGCAGCGTAATCCCGGACAGGGTATACGACACTGAAGCTTTCTTT. Full variable domain (remainder filled in from reference TRBV29-1 and TRBJ1-1): SAVISQKPSRDICQRGTSLTIQCQVDSQVTMMFWYRQQPGQSLTLIATANQGSEATYESGFVIDKFPISRPNLTFSTLTVSNMSPEDSSIYLCSVIPDRVYDTEAFFGQGTRLTVV.

A single count supports this clone. The rearrangement joins TRBV14 to TRBJ1-1; 7 bases map to TRBD1. V lost 0 bases, J lost 0 bases, and 4 bases stayed unmatched. Per the germline V gene, CDR1 is SGHDN and CDR2 is FVKESK. This CDR3 comprises 16 residues. The CDR3 loop is CASSQDRGKVNTEAFF. Written as DNA, the CDR3 is TGTGCCAGCAGCCAAGACAGGGGGAAGGTGAACACTGAAGCTTTCTTT.

The rearrangement joins TRBV5-6 to TRBJ2-5, with 9 bases lining up with TRBD1. CDR3 size: 16 residues. In germline, CDR1 is SGHDT, CDR2 YYEEEE. The V and J ends lost 0 bases and 4 bases, in that order; junction bases with no gene match: 7. The CDR3 protein is CASSLAGTGIPETQYF. DNA for the CDR3: TGTGCCAGCAGCTTGGCCGGGACAGGGATTCCAGAGACCCAGTACTTC.

The DNA of the CDR3 is TGCGCCAGCAGCCCATCGGGGGGCACTGAAGCTTTCTTT. This gives the protein CASSPSGGTEAFF. The rearrangement links TRBV4-3 to TRBJ1-1; maybe TRBD1 (5 bases). V gave up 4 bases and J gave up 4 bases, with 10 bases separating them. The CDR3 is 13 amino acids. Germline V CDR1 and CDR2: LGHNA, YSLEER.